This TCR beta chain is drawn from a study of T cell changes during pregnancy in multiple sclerosis. Assay used: immunoSEQ multiplex PCR; TCRdb lists only in-frame clones, some missing. The table has some 49,000 clones, 90% seen once. There are 16 residues in the CDR3. In germline, CDR1 is MGHRA, CDR2 YSYEKL. V gave up 2 bases and J gave up 7 bases; unmatched junction bases: 10. The genes are TRBV4-1 and TRBJ1-4, with 7 bases lining up with TRBD1. The clonotype comes from a female donor in good health, enrolled as a control in a pregnancy study. This specimen consisted of peripheral blood, obtained after pregnancy. The CDR3 is CASSQPRKGAGEKLFF. CDR3 coding DNA: TGCGCCAGCAGCCAACCCCGAAAGGGGGCGGGTGAAAAACTGTTTTTT.